A single sample gave rise to the 30 T cell receptor beta chains below, sequenced in a study of identical twins. Each CDR3 protein gets one entry after TCRdb re-called the 5' RACE reads with MiXCR. The table lists about 920,000 distinct CDR3 sequences, over 9% of them singletons. The same data also went into a second study, on yellow fever vaccine responses in identical twins.

The sample was PBMCs. The receptors originated from a woman aged 18-29 years in good health.

This clonotype was seen a few times. This chain links TRBV20-1 with TRBJ2-4; D may match TRBD1 or TRBD2 (5 bases each). CDR1 is DFQATT, CDR2 SNEGSKA, per germline (reference sequence). This CDR3 contains 15 residues. V was clipped by 5 bases and J by 9 bases, with 23 bases between them. The CDR3: CSAPPGRGDFGIQYF. The CDR3 DNA reads as TGCAGTGCTCCTCCGGGACGGGGCGATTTCGGCATTCAGTACTTC.

This clonotype was seen at least ten times. The chain uses TRBV29-1 and TRBJ2-3; a possible D gene is TRBD2 (6 bases). The CDR3 sequence is 15 residues long. Between the trimmed V and J ends, which lost 1 base and 4 bases, there was a span of 15 bases. Germline V gene sequence: CDR1 SQVTM, CDR2 ANQGSEA. CDR3 nucleotide sequence: TGCAGCGTTGAAGGCGGAGGGATTGAGCCAGATACGCAGTATTTT. Its translation is CSVEGGGIEPDTQYF.

The rearrangement joins TRBV6-1 to TRBJ2-7; maybe TRBD2 (5 bases). The CDR3 sequence is 15 residues long. Per the germline V gene, CDR1 is MNHNS and CDR2 is SASEGT. V lost 4 bases to trimming and J lost 4 bases, with 17 bases between them. CDR3 sequence: CASSVVRREPYEQYV. DNA of the CDR3: TGTGCCAGCAGTGTAGTCCGCCGGGAACCATACGAGCAGTACGTC.

This clonotype was recorded a few times. V is TRBV7-3 and J is TRBJ2-2; no reliable D call. The CDR3 loop spans 13 amino acids. Germline CDR1 and CDR2: SGHTA and FQGTGA. V was shortened by 4 bases and J by 8 bases, with 11 bases between the two germline ends. CDR3: CASSSGSSGELFF. CDR3 DNA sequence: TGTGCCAGCAGCTCTGGTAGCAGTGGGGAGCTGTTTTTT.

This clonotype has just a few counts. The chain recombines TRBV20-1 with TRBJ2-5; TRBD1 aligns across 9 bases. Looked up from germline, CDR1 is DFQATT and CDR2 is SNEGSKA (reference sequence). The V and J ends lost 0 bases and 4 bases, in that order; junction bases with no gene match: 9. The CDR3 is 16 amino acids. This chain's CDR3 is CSARDFQQGAGETQYF. The CDR3 DNA is TGCAGTGCTAGAGATTTTCAACAGGGGGCGGGAGAGACCCAGTACTTC.

This clonotype has a count of ten or more. The chain combines TRBV11-2 with TRBJ1-5; D ambiguous. V dropped 1 base and J dropped 3 bases, with 7 bases sitting between them. The germline V gene has CDR1 SGHAT and CDR2 FQNNGV. CDR3 length: 14 amino acids. The CDR3 nucleotides are TGTGCCAGCAGCTTAGCGCGGTTCAATCAGCCCCAGCATTTT. It encodes CASSLARFNQPQHF.

This clonotype was seen at least ten times. The J gene is TRBJ1-3, the V gene TRBV10-3, with a possible D match to TRBD1 (5 bases). The CDR3 has 12 amino acids. Germline-derived CDR1 and CDR2 are ENHRY and SYGVKD. V was cut by 6 bases and J by 4 bases, with 7 bases left in between. The CDR3: CAISSGGNTIYF. Here the CDR3 DNA reads TGTGCCATCAGCTCAGGGGGAAACACCATATATTTT.

This clonotype was picked up a small number of times. J is TRBJ2-1 and V is TRBV10-3; D may be TRBD2 (6 bases). The V gene's germline CDR1 is ENHRY and CDR2 SYGVKD. Trimming stripped 0 bases from V and 1 base from J, with 10 bases between. The CDR3 has 16 residues. The CDR3 nucleotides read TGTGCCATCAGTGAGTCTGGGGGGAATTCCTACAATGAGCAGTTCTTC. Translating it yields CAISESGGNSYNEQFF.

This clonotype was observed many times. The V gene is TRBV10-3, the J gene TRBJ1-1; D is undetermined. The germline V and J ends were trimmed by 0 bases and 0 bases, with 11 bases remaining between them. The CDR3 loop spans 16 amino acids. CDR1 is ENHRY, CDR2 SYGVKD, per germline. DNA for the CDR3: TGTGCCATCAGTGAGTCGGAAAGGATGCTGAACACTGAAGCTTTCTTT. Protein product: CAISESERMLNTEAFF.

This clonotype has a handful of counts. The chain links TRBV3-1 to TRBJ2-7, with 7 nucleotides matching TRBD2. Losses at the gene ends were 5 bases for V and 4 bases for J; bases not matched to a gene: 8. Per germline, CDR1 LGHDT and CDR2 YNNKEL (reference sequence). The CDR3 covers 14 residues. The CDR3 sequence is CASSRAGTPYEQYV. The DNA of the CDR3 is TGTGCCAGCAGCAGAGCGGGGACCCCTTACGAGCAGTACGTC.

This clonotype was detected ten times or more. In DNA, the CDR3 is TGTGCCAGCAGAGGGTTTACTTCGGGCAAAAACATTCAGTACTTC. It codes for CASRGFTSGKNIQYF. J is TRBJ2-4 and V is TRBV2, with no clear D. V was clipped by 6 bases and J by 3 bases, with 15 bases between them. Germline V CDR1 and CDR2: SNHLY, FYNNEI. The CDR3 totals 15 residues. The full variable domain, rest sourced from reference TRBV2 and TRBJ2-4, is EPEVTQTPSHQVTQMGQEVILRCVPISNHLYFYWYRQILGQKVEFLVSFYNNEISEKSEIFDDQFSVERPDGSNFTLKIRSTKLEDSAMYFCASRGFTSGKNIQYFGAGTRLSVL.

This clonotype has only a few counts. The rearrangement joins TRBV20-1 to TRBJ2-1; 16 bases are a match to TRBD2. V was clipped by 5 bases and J by 6 bases; unmatched bases: 7. The CDR3 spans 16 residues. The germline V gene encodes CDR1 DFQATT and CDR2 SNEGSKA (reference sequence). Here the CDR3 reads CSAHPGLAGGTNEQFF. In nucleotides, the CDR3 is TGCAGTGCTCACCCGGGACTAGCGGGAGGGACCAATGAGCAGTTCTTC.

This chain joins TRBV7-3 and TRBJ2-1; TRBD2 agrees at 9 bases. V lost 8 bases and J lost 5; bases outside the gene matches: 10. The CDR3 sequence is 15 residues long. The germline V gene has CDR1 SGHTA and CDR2 FQGTGA. The CDR3 protein is CASRPSGMANNEQFF. DNA for the CDR3: TGTGCCAGCCGCCCTAGCGGGATGGCTAACAATGAGCAGTTCTTC.

The chain links TRBV20-1 to TRBJ2-7; TRBD2 agrees at 7 bases. The germline CDR1 and CDR2 sequences are DFQATT and SNEGSKA (reference sequence). The trim removed 3 bases at V and 7 bases at J, leaving 12 bases unmatched. This CDR3 contains 14 residues. Here the CDR3 reads CSASAVSGKVEQYF. The CDR3 region has the DNA TGCAGTGCTAGTGCGGTCAGCGGGAAAGTGGAGCAGTACTTC.

This clonotype turned up a few times. The rearrangement links TRBV20-1 to TRBJ1-1; 8 bases match TRBD1. Germline trimming cut 0 bases from V and 11 bases from J; bases unmatched to any gene: 11. The germline V gene encodes CDR1 DFQATT and CDR2 SNEGSKA (reference sequence). The CDR3 length is 14 residues. The DNA of the CDR3 is TGCAGTGCTAGAGATGGAACAGGGGGGCAAAAGGCTTTCTTT. Protein sequence: CSARDGTGGQKAFF.

This clonotype has only a few counts. The rearrangement uses TRBV24-1 and TRBJ2-7, with 11 bases lining up with TRBD1. The V and J ends lost 3 bases and 3 bases, in that order; junction bases with no gene match: 0. CDR1 KGHDR and CDR2 SFDVKD come from the germline V gene. The CDR3 runs 14 residues. CDR3 protein: CATSDGTGGYEQYF. CDR3 sequence (DNA): TGTGCCACCAGTGATGGGACAGGGGGCTACGAGCAGTACTTC.

The CDR3: CASSEQTALGKNIQYF. Written as DNA, the CDR3 is TGTGCCAGCAGTGAGCAAACGGCCCTGGGCAAAAACATTCAGTACTTC. The chain joins TRBV2 to TRBJ2-4; D is uncertain. V lost 3 bases and J lost 3, with 15 bases in between. CDR3 length: 16 residues. Germline values: CDR1 SNHLY, CDR2 FYNNEI.

This clonotype was detected only a few times. This rearrangement joins TRBV28 to TRBJ2-7, with D maybe TRBD1 (6 bases). Trimming left V 5 bases short and J 7 bases short, with 18 bases between. Germline assignment: CDR1 MDHEN and CDR2 SYDVKM. The CDR3 covers 14 residues. CDR3 in DNA: TGTGCCAGCAGTCCAGGGGTCCGGTCCGAAGAGCAGTACGTC. This sequence encodes CASSPGVRSEEQYV.

The rearrangement links TRBV6-1 to TRBJ2-7; D perhaps matches TRBD1 (6 bases). Looked up from germline, CDR1 is MNHNS and CDR2 is SASEGT. There are 15 residues in the CDR3. Trimming pared 6 bases from V and 2 bases from J, leaving 17 bases between. The CDR3 protein is CASSHKPTGTYEQYF. The DNA for the CDR3 is TGTGCCAGCAGCCACAAACCCACAGGGACCTACGAGCAGTACTTC.

Only a few counts were recorded for this clonotype. The chain uses TRBV5-1 and TRBJ2-6; no clear D. CDR1 SGHRS and CDR2 YFSETQ come from the germline V gene. This CDR3 contains 18 residues. V lost 1 base and J lost 0, with 14 bases in between. Here the CDR3 DNA reads TGCGCCAGCAGCTTGAGTCTGAACCTAGGCTCTGGGGCCAACGTCCTGACTTTC. Translated: CASSLSLNLGSGANVLTF.

This chain joins TRBV12-3 or TRBV12-4 and TRBJ2-7, with D perhaps matching TRBD2 (5 bases). This CDR3 contains 14 residues. V lost 5 bases to trimming and J lost 2 bases, with 13 bases between them. For the CDR3, the DNA is TGTGCCAGCAGTCCGGGAAATCAACCCTACGAGCAGTACTTC. This codes for CASSPGNQPYEQYF.

This clonotype came up a few times. The chain recombines TRBV20-1 with TRBJ2-3; D may correspond to TRBD1 or TRBD2 (6 bases each). Germline CDR1 reads DFQATT; CDR2 reads SNEGSKA (reference sequence). Trimming pared 3 bases from V and 3 bases from J, leaving 10 bases between. This CDR3 contains 13 residues. The chain's CDR3 is CSARRGETDTQYF. The CDR3 region has the DNA TGCAGTGCTAGGAGGGGGGAGACAGATACGCAGTATTTT.

The chain is built from TRBV2 and TRBJ2-2; a possible D gene is TRBD1 (5 bases). The CDR3 has 14 amino acids. Trimming shortened V by 7 bases and J by 6 bases, and 15 bases separated the two germline ends. Germline CDR1 is SNHLY and CDR2 is FYNNEI. The CDR3 DNA follows: TGTGCCAGCAAGGGGCAGGGTACGGCCGGGGAGCTGTTTTTT. Its protein product is CASKGQGTAGELFF.

This clonotype was found many times. The chain is built from TRBV11-2 and TRBJ1-1, with a possible D match to TRBD1 (6 bases). This CDR3 has 15 residues. The V gene's germline CDR1 is SGHAT and CDR2 FQNNGV. The V and J ends lost 5 bases and 3 bases respectively, with 16 bases between them. The CDR3 DNA reads TGTGCCAGCAGCCAAGCAGGGGTTCGGGACACTGAAGCTTTCTTT. Encoded protein: CASSQAGVRDTEAFF.

The V and J genes are TRBV11-2 and TRBJ2-2, with 8 nucleotides matching TRBD1. Germline values: CDR1 SGHAT, CDR2 FQNNGV. V lost 0 bases and J lost 8; bases outside the gene matches: 5. The CDR3 runs 15 residues. The DNA for the CDR3 is TGTGCCAGCAGCTTAGAGGACAGGGTGATGGGGGAGCTGTTTTTT. This encodes CASSLEDRVMGELFF.

In this sample, this clonotype turned up a few times. V gene TRBV28 combines with J gene TRBJ2-2; D gene uncertain. The V and J ends lost 2 bases and 3 bases respectively, with 10 bases between them. Germline loops: CDR1 MDHEN, CDR2 SYDVKM. CDR3 size: 15 residues. CDR3 in DNA: TGTGCCAGCAGTTTAGGACGGATTTACACCGGGGAGCTGTTTTTT. Translating gives CASSLGRIYTGELFF.

This clonotype was counted between two and nine times. The genes are TRBV7-9 and TRBJ2-1, with D perhaps TRBD2 (6 bases). Germline values: CDR1 SEHNR, CDR2 FQNEAQ (reference sequence). Trimming removed 4 bases from V and 2 bases from J, with 12 bases in between. The CDR3 has 15 amino acids. The CDR3 bases are TGTGCCAGCAGCTACCCTGGGGGGACCTACAATGAGCAGTTCTTC. This encodes CASSYPGGTYNEQFF. The whole variable domain, filled in from reference TRBV7-9 and TRBJ2-1, reads DTGVSQNPRHKITKRGQNVTFRCDPISEHNRLYWYRQTLGQGPEFLTYFQNEAQLEKSRLLSDRFSAERPKGSFSTLEIQRTEQGDSAMYLCASSYPGGTYNEQFFGPGTRLTVL.

This clonotype was seen ten or more times. CDR3 sequence reads: CATSDTGQHTGELFF. CDR3 in DNA: TGTGCCACCAGTGACACGGGACAGCACACCGGGGAGCTGTTTTTT. The chain uses TRBV24-1 and TRBJ2-2, with 7 positions matching TRBD1. CDR1 is KGHDR, CDR2 SFDVKD, per germline. The CDR3 length is 15 residues. The ends lost 4 bases at V and 3 bases at J; junction bases unmatched: 4.

Only a few counts were recorded for this clonotype. The chain recombines TRBV12-3 or TRBV12-4 with TRBJ2-2; no clear D gene. The CDR3 loop spans 15 amino acids. The V gene lost 3 bases and the J gene lost 2 bases, with 10 bases spanning the gap. CDR3 nucleotide sequence: TGTGCCAGCAGTTTGTTAGGAACTAACACCGGGGAGCTGTTTTTT. Its translation: CASSLLGTNTGELFF.

This clonotype was observed a handful of times. The chain couples TRBV4-1 to TRBJ1-1, with TRBD1 matching over 9 bases. The CDR3 runs 20 residues. The junction had 18 bases not matched to a gene; V was cut back by 4 bases and J by 0 bases. Germline V CDR1 and CDR2: MGHRA, YSYEKL. As DNA, the CDR3 is TGCGCCAGCAGCCCAAGAAACTTCCCCGGGACAGGGATTTTGAACACTGAAGCTTTCTTT. Translating gives CASSPRNFPGTGILNTEAFF.